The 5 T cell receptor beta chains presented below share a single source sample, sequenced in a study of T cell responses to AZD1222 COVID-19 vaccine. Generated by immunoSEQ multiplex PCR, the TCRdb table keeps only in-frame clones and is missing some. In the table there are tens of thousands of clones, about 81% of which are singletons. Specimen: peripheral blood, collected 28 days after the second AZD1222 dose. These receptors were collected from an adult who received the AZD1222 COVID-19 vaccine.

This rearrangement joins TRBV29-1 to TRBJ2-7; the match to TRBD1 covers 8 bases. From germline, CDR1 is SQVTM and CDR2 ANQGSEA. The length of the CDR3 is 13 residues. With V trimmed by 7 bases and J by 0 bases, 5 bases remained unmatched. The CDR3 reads CSATGQVSYEQYF. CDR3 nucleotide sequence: TGCAGCGCAACGGGACAGGTCTCCTACGAGCAGTACTTC.

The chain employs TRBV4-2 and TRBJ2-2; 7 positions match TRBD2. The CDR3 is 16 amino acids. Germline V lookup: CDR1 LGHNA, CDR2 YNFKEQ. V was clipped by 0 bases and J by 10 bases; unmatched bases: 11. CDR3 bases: TGTGCCAGCAGCCAAGATCGCAAGCGGGAACACGTGGAGCTGTTTTTT. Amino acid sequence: CASSQDRKREHVELFF.

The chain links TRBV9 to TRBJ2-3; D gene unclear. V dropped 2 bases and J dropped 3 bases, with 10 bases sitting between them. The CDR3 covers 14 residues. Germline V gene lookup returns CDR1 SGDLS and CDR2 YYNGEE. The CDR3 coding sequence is TGTGCCAGCAGCGTCGAGGTGCGAACAGATACGCAGTATTTT. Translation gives CASSVEVRTDTQYF.

The DNA of the CDR3 is TGTGCCAGCAGCGTAGACACAGATACGCAGTATTTT. This gives the protein CASSVDTDTQYF. This sequence joins TRBV9 and TRBJ2-3; no firm D call. The CDR3 covers 12 residues. Germline values: CDR1 SGDLS, CDR2 YYNGEE. Deletions cut 0 bases from V and 2 bases from J, with 1 base between.

The chain's CDR3 is CASSITGVSGNTIYF. Written as DNA, the CDR3 is TGTGCCAGTAGTATAACGGGGGTCTCTGGAAACACCATATATTTT. This sequence joins TRBV19 and TRBJ1-3; the D gene is possibly TRBD1 (5 bases). Trimming stripped 2 bases from V and 0 bases from J, with 8 bases between. The CDR3 covers 15 residues. Germline CDR1 reads LNHDA; CDR2 reads SQIVND (reference sequence).